This TCR beta chain was retrieved from a study of T cells in Graves' hyperthyroidism and ophthalmopathy. Researchers took RNA transcripts and amplified the TCR beta CDR3 regions from them. The HTBI primer set drove a first-round RT-PCR of the TCR CDR3. TCRdb reprocessed the multiplex PCR reads with MiXCR, giving one entry per CDR3 protein. In the table there are over 700,000 distinct CDR3 sequences, about a third of which are singletons. On this clonotype: A much bigger clone sits one base away, suggesting this may be a read error.

Source material: blood. The receptor was derived from a woman in her thirties or forties with Graves' hyperthyroidism.

CDR3 DNA: TGCAGCGCCGAGGGGGACAGGGGGCTTCGCTACGAGCAGTACTTC. It translates to CSAEGDRGLRYEQYF. The chain is built from TRBV29-1 and TRBJ2-7; 12 bases agree with TRBD1. CDR1 is SQVTM, CDR2 ANQGSEA, per germline. V was clipped by 7 bases and J by 3 bases; unmatched bases: 10. This CDR3 region has 15 residues.